This T cell receptor (beta chain) was sequenced in a study of control samples from healthy donors and cancer patients. The CDR3 is 12 amino acids. Germline assignment: CDR1 SQVTM and CDR2 ANQGSEA. Unmatched junction bases numbered 5, after V lost 6 bases and J lost 5 bases. This clone appeared once. Clones were sequenced by immunoSEQ multiplex PCR, and TCRdb holds only the in-frame ones, with some missing. The sample yields tens of thousands of clones, approximately 84% seen once. The V gene is TRBV29-1, the J gene TRBJ1-1; TRBD1 matches at 8 bases. The receptor was isolated from an older man with lung cancer. What was sequenced was PBMCs. In nucleotides, the CDR3 is TGCAGCGTGGCAGGGGGCAGGACTGAAGCTTTCTTT. Its protein product is CSVAGGRTEAFF. The full variable domain, in which reference TRBV29-1 and TRBJ1-1 provide the parts outside the CDR3, is SAVISQKPSRDICQRGTSLTIQCQVDSQVTMMFWYRQQPGQSLTLIATANQGSEATYESGFVIDKFPISRPNLTFSTLTVSNMSPEDSSIYLCSVAGGRTEAFFGQGTRLTVV.